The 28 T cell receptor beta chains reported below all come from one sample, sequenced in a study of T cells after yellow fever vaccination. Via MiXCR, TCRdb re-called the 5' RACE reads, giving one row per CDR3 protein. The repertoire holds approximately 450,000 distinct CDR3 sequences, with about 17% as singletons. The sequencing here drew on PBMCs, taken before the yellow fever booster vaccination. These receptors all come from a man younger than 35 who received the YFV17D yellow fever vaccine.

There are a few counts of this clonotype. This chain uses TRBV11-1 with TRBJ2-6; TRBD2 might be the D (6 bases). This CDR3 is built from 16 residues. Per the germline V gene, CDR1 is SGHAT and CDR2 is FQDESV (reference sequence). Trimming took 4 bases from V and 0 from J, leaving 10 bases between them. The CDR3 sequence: CASSSIGGSGANVLTF. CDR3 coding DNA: TGTGCCAGCAGCTCGATCGGGGGCTCTGGGGCCAACGTCCTGACTTTC.

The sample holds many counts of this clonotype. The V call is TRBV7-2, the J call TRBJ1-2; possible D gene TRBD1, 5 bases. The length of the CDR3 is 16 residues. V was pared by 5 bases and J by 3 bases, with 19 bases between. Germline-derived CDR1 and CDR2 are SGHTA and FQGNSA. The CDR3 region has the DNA TGTGCCAGCAGCATACAACCAGGGCAGGGCCACTATGGCTACACCTTC. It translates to CASSIQPGQGHYGYTF.

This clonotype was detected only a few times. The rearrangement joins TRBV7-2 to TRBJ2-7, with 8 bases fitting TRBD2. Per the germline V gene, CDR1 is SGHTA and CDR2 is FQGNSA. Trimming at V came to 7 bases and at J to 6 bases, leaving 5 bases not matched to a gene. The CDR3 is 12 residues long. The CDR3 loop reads CASTVAGGEQYF. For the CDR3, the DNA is TGTGCCAGCACCGTCGCGGGGGGCGAGCAGTACTTC.

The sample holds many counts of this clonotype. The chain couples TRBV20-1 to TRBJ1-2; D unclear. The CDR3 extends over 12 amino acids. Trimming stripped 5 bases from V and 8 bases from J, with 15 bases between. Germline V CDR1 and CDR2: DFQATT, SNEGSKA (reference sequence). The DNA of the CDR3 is TGCAGTGCTGCCAGTCCCACTGGCGGCTACACCTTC. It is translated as CSAASPTGGYTF.

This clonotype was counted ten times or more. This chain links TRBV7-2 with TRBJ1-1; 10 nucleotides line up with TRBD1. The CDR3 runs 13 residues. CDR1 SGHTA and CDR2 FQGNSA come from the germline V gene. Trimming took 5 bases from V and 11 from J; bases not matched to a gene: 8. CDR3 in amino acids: CASSRDRGGGAFF. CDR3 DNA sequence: TGTGCCAGCAGCCGGGACAGGGGCGGAGGGGCTTTCTTT.

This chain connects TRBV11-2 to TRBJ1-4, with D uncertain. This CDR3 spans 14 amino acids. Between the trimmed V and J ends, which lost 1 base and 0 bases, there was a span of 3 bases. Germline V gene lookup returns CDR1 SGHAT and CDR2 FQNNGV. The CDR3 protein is CASSLAPTNEKLFF. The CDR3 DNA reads TGTGCCAGCAGCTTAGCTCCAACTAATGAAAAACTGTTTTTT.

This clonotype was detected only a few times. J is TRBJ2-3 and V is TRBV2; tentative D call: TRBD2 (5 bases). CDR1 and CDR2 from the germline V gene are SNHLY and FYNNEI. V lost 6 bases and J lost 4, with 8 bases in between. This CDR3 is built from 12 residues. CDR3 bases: TGTGCCAGCAGACTAGTTCCAGATACGCAGTATTTT. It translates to CASRLVPDTQYF.

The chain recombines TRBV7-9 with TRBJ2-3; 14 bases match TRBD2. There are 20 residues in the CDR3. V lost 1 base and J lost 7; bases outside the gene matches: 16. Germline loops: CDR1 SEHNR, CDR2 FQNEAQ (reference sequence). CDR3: CASSLDGGLAGVVKRNTQYF. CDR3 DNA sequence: TGTGCCAGCAGCTTAGATGGGGGACTAGCGGGGGTCGTAAAGAGGAATACGCAGTATTTT.

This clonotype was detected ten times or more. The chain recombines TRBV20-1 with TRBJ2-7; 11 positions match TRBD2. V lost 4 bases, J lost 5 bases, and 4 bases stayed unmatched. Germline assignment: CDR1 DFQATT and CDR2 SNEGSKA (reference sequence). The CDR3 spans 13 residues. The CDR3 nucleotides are TGCAGTGCTACGGGACTAGCGGTTGACGAGCAGTACGTC. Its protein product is CSATGLAVDEQYV.

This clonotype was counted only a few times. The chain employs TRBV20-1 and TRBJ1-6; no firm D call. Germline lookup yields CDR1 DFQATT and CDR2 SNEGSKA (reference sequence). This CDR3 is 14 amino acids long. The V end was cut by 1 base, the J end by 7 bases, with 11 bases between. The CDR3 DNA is TGCAGTGCTAGAGTCCCGGTGGAGAATTCACCCCTCCACTTT. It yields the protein CSARVPVENSPLHF.

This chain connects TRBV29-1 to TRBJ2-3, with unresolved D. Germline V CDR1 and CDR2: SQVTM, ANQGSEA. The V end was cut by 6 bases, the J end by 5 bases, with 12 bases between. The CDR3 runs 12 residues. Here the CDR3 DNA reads TGCAGCGTGCCCTGGGAAAAAGATACGCAGTATTTT. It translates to CSVPWEKDTQYF.

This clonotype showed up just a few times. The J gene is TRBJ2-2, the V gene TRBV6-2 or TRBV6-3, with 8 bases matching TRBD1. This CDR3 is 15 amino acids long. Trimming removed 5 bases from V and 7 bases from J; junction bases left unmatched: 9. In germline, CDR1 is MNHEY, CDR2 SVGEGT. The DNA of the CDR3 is TGTGCCAGCAGTGTCCTCGACAGGGGCCGCGGGGAGCTGTTTTTT. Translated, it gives CASSVLDRGRGELFF.

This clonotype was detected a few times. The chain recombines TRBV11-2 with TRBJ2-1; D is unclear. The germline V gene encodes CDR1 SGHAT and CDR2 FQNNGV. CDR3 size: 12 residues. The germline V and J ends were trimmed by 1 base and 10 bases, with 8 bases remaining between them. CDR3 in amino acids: CASSLADREQFF. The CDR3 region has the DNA TGTGCCAGCAGCTTAGCGGACCGGGAGCAGTTCTTC.

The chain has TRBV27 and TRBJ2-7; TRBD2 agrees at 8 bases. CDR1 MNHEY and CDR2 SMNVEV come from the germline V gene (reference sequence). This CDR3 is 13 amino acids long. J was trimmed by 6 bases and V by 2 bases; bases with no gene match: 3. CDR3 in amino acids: CASSLQAGGEQYV. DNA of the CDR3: TGTGCCAGCAGTTTACAGGCGGGAGGCGAGCAGTACGTC.

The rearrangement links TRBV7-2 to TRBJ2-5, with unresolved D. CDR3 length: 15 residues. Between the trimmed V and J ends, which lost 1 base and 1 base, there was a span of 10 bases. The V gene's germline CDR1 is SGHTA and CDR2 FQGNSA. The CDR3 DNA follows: TGTGCCAGCAGCTTAGTCCGGTCAGGCCAAGAGACCCAGTACTTC. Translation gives CASSLVRSGQETQYF.

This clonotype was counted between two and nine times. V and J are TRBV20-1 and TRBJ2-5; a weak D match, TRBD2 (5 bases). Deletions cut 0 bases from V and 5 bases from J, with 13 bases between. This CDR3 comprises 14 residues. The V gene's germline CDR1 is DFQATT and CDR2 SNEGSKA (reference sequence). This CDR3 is CSARELGGGETQYF. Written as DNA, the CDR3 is TGCAGTGCTAGAGAGCTCGGTGGAGGCGAGACCCAGTACTTC.

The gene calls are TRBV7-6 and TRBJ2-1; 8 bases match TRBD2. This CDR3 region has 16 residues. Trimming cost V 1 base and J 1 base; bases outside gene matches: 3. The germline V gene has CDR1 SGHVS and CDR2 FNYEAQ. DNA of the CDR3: TGTGCCAGCAGCTTAGTCCCGGGGGGGTCCTACAATGAGCAGTTCTTC. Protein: CASSLVPGGSYNEQFF.

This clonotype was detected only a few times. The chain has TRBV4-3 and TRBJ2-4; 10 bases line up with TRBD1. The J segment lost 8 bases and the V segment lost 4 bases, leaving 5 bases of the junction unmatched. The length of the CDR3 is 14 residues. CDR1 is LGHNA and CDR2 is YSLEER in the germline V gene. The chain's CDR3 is CASSLGQGRDIQYF. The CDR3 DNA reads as TGCGCCAGCAGCCTGGGACAGGGGAGGGACATTCAGTACTTC.

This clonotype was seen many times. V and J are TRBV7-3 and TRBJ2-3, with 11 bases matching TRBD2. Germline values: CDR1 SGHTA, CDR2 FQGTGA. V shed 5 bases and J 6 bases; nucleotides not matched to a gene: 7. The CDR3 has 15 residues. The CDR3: CASSAKTSGADTQYF. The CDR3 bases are TGTGCCAGCAGCGCGAAGACTAGCGGGGCGGATACGCAGTATTTT.

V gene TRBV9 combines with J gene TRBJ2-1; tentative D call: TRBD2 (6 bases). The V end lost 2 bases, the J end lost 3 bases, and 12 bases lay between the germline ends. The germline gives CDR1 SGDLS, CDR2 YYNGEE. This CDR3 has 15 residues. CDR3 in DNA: TGTGCCAGCAGCGTTAGCGGTACCAGCTACAATGAGCAGTTCTTC. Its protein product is CASSVSGTSYNEQFF.

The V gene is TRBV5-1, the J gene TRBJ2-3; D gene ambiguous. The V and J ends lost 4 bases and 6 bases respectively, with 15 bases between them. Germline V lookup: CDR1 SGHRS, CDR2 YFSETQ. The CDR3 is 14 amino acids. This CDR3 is CASSPGRWIDTQYF. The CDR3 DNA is TGCGCCAGCAGCCCTGGGCGGTGGATCGATACGCAGTATTTT.

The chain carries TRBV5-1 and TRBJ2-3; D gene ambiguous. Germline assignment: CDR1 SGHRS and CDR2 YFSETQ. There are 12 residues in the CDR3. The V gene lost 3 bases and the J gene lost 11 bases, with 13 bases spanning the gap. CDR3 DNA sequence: TGCGCCAGCAGCTACAATAGCTTGGTGCAGTATTTT. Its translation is CASSYNSLVQYF.

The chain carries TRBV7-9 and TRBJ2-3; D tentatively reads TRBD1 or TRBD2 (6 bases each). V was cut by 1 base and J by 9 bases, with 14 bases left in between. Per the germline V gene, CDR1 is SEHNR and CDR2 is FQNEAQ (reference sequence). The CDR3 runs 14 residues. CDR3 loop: CASSLVGGDTTQYF. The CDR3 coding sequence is TGTGCCAGCAGCTTAGTGGGGGGCGATACCACGCAGTATTTT.

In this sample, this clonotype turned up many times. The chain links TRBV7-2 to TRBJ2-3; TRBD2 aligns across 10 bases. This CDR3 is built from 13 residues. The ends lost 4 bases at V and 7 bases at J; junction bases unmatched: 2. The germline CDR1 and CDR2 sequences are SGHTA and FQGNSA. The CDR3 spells CASSSAGGNTQYF. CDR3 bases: TGTGCCAGCAGCTCAGCGGGGGGGAATACGCAGTATTTT.

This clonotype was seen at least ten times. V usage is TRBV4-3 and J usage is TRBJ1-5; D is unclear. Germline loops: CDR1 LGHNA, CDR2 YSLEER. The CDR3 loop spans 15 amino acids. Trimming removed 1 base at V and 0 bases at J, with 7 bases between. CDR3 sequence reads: CASSQGRSSNQPQHF. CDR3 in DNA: TGCGCCAGCAGCCAAGGCAGGTCTAGCAATCAGCCCCAGCATTTT.

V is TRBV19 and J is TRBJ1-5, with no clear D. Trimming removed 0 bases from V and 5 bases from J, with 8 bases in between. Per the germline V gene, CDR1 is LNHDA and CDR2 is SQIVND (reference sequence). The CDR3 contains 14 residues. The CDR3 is CASSIEFGDQPQHF. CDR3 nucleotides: TGTGCCAGTAGTATAGAGTTCGGGGATCAGCCCCAGCATTTT.

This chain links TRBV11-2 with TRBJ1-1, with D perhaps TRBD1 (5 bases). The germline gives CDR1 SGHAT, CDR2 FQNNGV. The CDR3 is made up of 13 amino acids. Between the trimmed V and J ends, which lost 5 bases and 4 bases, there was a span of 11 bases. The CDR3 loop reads CASSARVFTEAFF. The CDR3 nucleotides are TGTGCCAGCAGCGCCAGGGTTTTCACTGAAGCTTTCTTT.

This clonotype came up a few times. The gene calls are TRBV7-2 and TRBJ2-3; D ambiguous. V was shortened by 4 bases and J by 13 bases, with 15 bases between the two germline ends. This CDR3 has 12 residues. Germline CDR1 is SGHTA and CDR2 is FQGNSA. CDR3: CASSSRAPAKYF. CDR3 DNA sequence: TGTGCCAGCAGCTCCCGGGCCCCAGCAAAGTATTTT.